A single sample gave rise to the 15 T cell receptor beta chains below, sequenced in a study of CD4 T cells in relation to SARS-CoV-2 and coronaviruses. TCRdb's copy holds only in-frame clones and misses some; the assay was immunoSEQ multiplex PCR. Found here are about 35,000 clones, about four fifths of them singletons; the top ten hold around 6.6%. No antigens are known for them. Sequenced material: naive CD4+ T cells from PBMCs, cultured in vitro. The subset denotes: naive CD4+ T cells isolated by negative enrichment. The receptors come from an adult with COVID-19.

The genes are TRBV5-1 and TRBJ2-1; TRBD2 matches at 14 bases. V lost 4 bases to trimming and J lost 0 bases; unmatched junction nucleotides: 9. The CDR3 has 19 residues. The germline CDR1 and CDR2 sequences are SGHRS and YFSETQ. CDR3 sequence reads: CASSPYLGTSGGSYNEQFF. The CDR3 DNA sequence: TGCGCCAGCAGCCCATATCTAGGGACTAGCGGGGGCTCCTACAATGAGCAGTTCTTC.

The J gene is TRBJ2-5, the V gene TRBV10-3, with 8 bases matching TRBD1. Germline V lookup: CDR1 ENHRY, CDR2 SYGVKD. The trim removed 2 bases at V and 4 bases at J, leaving 6 bases unmatched. The CDR3 runs to 15 residues. CDR3: CAISEAGGLIETQYF. The CDR3, as DNA: TGTGCCATCAGTGAGGCAGGGGGCTTAATAGAGACCCAGTACTTC.

The chain uses TRBV3-1 (or the pseudogene TRBV3-2) and TRBJ2-1; 11 bases align to TRBD2. The CDR3 is 15 residues long. The germline gives CDR1 LGHDT, CDR2 YNNKEL (reference sequence). V lost 2 bases to trimming and J lost 6 bases; unmatched junction nucleotides: 3. CDR3 bases: TGTGCCAGCAGCCAAAGACTAGCGGGACCCAATGAGCAGTTCTTC. Amino acids: CASSQRLAGPNEQFF.

The rearrangement uses TRBV5-4 and TRBJ2-7; D is unclear. V was trimmed by 4 bases and J by 2 bases, leaving 19 bases between them. From germline, CDR1 is SGHNT and CDR2 YYREEE (reference sequence). This CDR3 has 16 amino acids. DNA of the CDR3: TGTGCCAGCAGCCCGCTCGGAAGTAGTGCTGCCTACGAGCAGTACTTC. It encodes CASSPLGSSAAYEQYF.

The table lists this clone with a count of one. The chain carries TRBV28 and TRBJ2-3; 9 bases are shared with TRBD2. V shed 4 bases and J 2 bases; nucleotides not matched to a gene: 10. The CDR3 runs to 17 residues. Germline assignment: CDR1 MDHEN and CDR2 SYDVKM. The CDR3 region is CASSSARLAEYTDTQYF. The CDR3 nucleotides are TGTGCCAGCAGTTCTGCGAGACTAGCGGAATACACAGATACGCAGTATTTT.

This chain connects TRBV5-1 to TRBJ2-7; no definite D call. This CDR3 has 14 amino acids. V was pared by 0 bases and J by 0 bases, with 7 bases between. Germline-derived CDR1 and CDR2 are SGHRS and YFSETQ. The CDR3 sequence is CASSLEGTSYEQYF. The CDR3 DNA is TGCGCCAGCAGCTTGGAAGGTACCTCCTACGAGCAGTACTTC. The complete variable domain, with remaining parts taken from reference TRBV5-1 and TRBJ2-7, reads KAGVTQTPRYLIKTRGQQVTLSCSPISGHRSVSWYQQTPGQGLQFLFEYFSETQRNKGNFPGRFSGRQFSNSRSEMNVSTLELGDSALYLCASSLEGTSYEQYFGPGTRLTVT.

The chain recombines TRBV6-5 with TRBJ1-3; D is undetermined. Germline assignment: CDR1 MNHEY and CDR2 SVGAGI. This CDR3 contains 15 residues. V lost 3 bases and J 2 bases, leaving 11 bases between the germline ends. The CDR3 DNA sequence: TGTGCCAGCAGTTATGGGTATAGTACTGGAAACACCATATATTTT. Translation: CASSYGYSTGNTIYF.

The V and J genes are TRBV4-1 and TRBJ2-3; 8 nucleotides line up with TRBD2. The CDR3 runs 16 residues. With 1 base clipped from V and 0 bases from J, the junction kept 3 bases outside the gene matches. Germline lookup yields CDR1 MGHRA and CDR2 YSYEKL. The CDR3 coding sequence is TGCGCCAGCAGCCAAGGCCTAGCGGGTAGCACAGATACGCAGTATTTT. Its protein is CASSQGLAGSTDTQYF.

The chain links TRBV4-3 to TRBJ2-1; 9 bases line up with TRBD2. The CDR3 has 16 amino acids. Germline CDR1 and CDR2: LGHNA and YSLEER. V shed 0 bases and J 3 bases; nucleotides not matched to a gene: 3. The CDR3: CASSQDFSGGYNEQFF. For the CDR3, the DNA is TGCGCCAGCAGCCAAGATTTTAGCGGGGGCTACAATGAGCAGTTCTTC.

This chain uses TRBV28 with TRBJ1-2, with 7 bases that match TRBD1. The ends lost 2 bases at V and 8 bases at J; junction bases unmatched: 11. Germline CDR1 MDHEN, CDR2 SYDVKM. The CDR3 has 15 amino acids. The CDR3, as DNA: TGTGCCAGCAGTTTACATTCGGGACAGCTTACGGGCTACACCTTC. As protein: CASSLHSGQLTGYTF.

J is TRBJ1-6 and V is TRBV28, with TRBD1 matching over 7 bases. The CDR3 has 13 residues. Germline V lookup: CDR1 MDHEN, CDR2 SYDVKM. After removal of 8 bases from V and 5 bases from J, the junction contained 3 bases not matched to a gene. As DNA, the CDR3 is TGTGCCAGCGAACAGGGGAATAATTCACCCCTCCACTTT. This codes for CASEQGNNSPLHF.

The chain is built from TRBV28 and TRBJ2-7; D not certain. This CDR3 region has 14 residues. The germline V gene encodes CDR1 MDHEN and CDR2 SYDVKM. V was trimmed by 2 bases and J by 4 bases, leaving 12 bases between them. In DNA form, the CDR3 reads TGTGCCAGCAGTTTAAAGGGTAAAGGGTACGAGCAGTACTTC. It yields the protein CASSLKGKGYEQYF.

The CDR3 protein is CASSFAGLAESDTQYF. For the CDR3, the DNA is TGTGCCAGCAGTTTTGCGGGACTAGCGGAGTCAGATACGCAGTATTTT. The V call is TRBV27, the J call TRBJ2-3, with 11 bases identical to TRBD2. Germline assignment: CDR1 MNHEY and CDR2 SMNVEV (reference sequence). The CDR3 consists of 16 residues. After removal of 3 bases from V and 4 bases from J, the junction contained 6 bases not matched to a gene.

The chain uses TRBV19 and TRBJ1-4, with D possibly being TRBD1 (5 bases). The length of the CDR3 is 16 residues. V shed 0 bases and J shed 8 bases, with 16 bases lying between them. The V gene's germline CDR1 is LNHDA and CDR2 SQIVND (reference sequence). The DNA for the CDR3 is TGTGCCAGTAGTATAGATTTGGGGACTGTTTCGGAAAAACTGTTTTTT. Protein sequence: CASSIDLGTVSEKLFF. Drawing the rest from reference TRBV19 and TRBJ1-4, the complete variable domain is DGGITQSPKYLFRKEGQNVTLSCEQNLNHDAMYWYRQDPGQGLRLIYYSQIVNDFQKGDIAEGYSVSREKKESFPLTVTSAQKNPTAFYLCASSIDLGTVSEKLFFGSGTQLSVL.

The chain combines TRBV3-1 (or the pseudogene TRBV3-2) with TRBJ2-1; D is perhaps TRBD1 or TRBD2 (7 bases each). CDR1 and CDR2 (germline): LGHDT, YNNKEL (reference sequence). CDR3 length: 16 amino acids. V lost 5 bases, J lost 4 bases, and 18 bases lay in between. The CDR3 protein is CASSFSQGGSYNEQFF. The CDR3 nucleotides are TGTGCCAGCAGCTTCTCTCAGGGGGGGTCGTACAATGAGCAGTTCTTC.